The 5 T cell receptor beta chains below all came from one sample that was sequenced in a study of early T cells in non-severe SARS-CoV-2 infection. Via MiXCR, TCRdb re-called the 5' RACE reads, giving one row per CDR3 protein. This sample carries 62,000 or so distinct CDR3 sequences, roughly a tenth of them seen once, and the ten largest clones take about 1.2%. The sequenced sample consisted of whole blood. The source is an adult who was a healthcare worker with PCR-confirmed SARS-CoV-2 infection or an uninfected control (not recorded which).

This clonotype turned up a few times. J is TRBJ2-2 and V is TRBV11-3; D gene unclear. Germline V gene data show CDR1 as SGHNT and CDR2 as YENEEA. The ends were cut back, 1 base at V and 4 bases at J, with 4 bases in the middle. The CDR3 contains 13 residues. As DNA, the CDR3 is TGTGCCAGCAGCTTAGTCCTCACCGGGGAGCTGTTTTTT. Residues: CASSLVLTGELFF.

This clonotype was recorded at least ten times. This chain uses TRBV6-1 with TRBJ1-5; D unclear. Germline V gene data show CDR1 as MNHNS and CDR2 as SASEGT. The V end lost 2 bases, the J end lost 0 bases, and 5 bases lay between the germline ends. The CDR3 sequence is 14 residues long. The DNA of the CDR3 is TGTGCCAGCAGTGAAAGGCCTAGCAATCAGCCCCAGCATTTT. This gives the protein CASSERPSNQPQHF.

The chain couples TRBV20-1 to TRBJ2-4, with 7 bases that match TRBD1. There are 16 residues in the CDR3. The J segment lost 1 base and the V segment lost 0 bases, leaving 6 bases of the junction unmatched. Germline V gives CDR1 DFQATT, CDR2 SNEGSKA (reference sequence). CDR3 nucleotides: TGCAGTGCTAGAGATCTAGACAGGGAGGCCAAAAACATTCAGTACTTC. As protein: CSARDLDREAKNIQYF.

This clonotype was counted a few times. The genes are TRBV15 and TRBJ2-6; 8 bases fit TRBD1. The CDR3 spans 18 residues. Germline CDR1 and CDR2: LNHNV and YYDKDF (reference sequence). Trimming took 3 bases from V and 2 from J; bases not matched to a gene: 9. Here the CDR3 reads CATSSLGQGLPGANVLTF. The CDR3 DNA reads TGTGCCACCAGCAGTCTAGGACAGGGACTCCCTGGGGCCAACGTCCTGACTTTC.

This clonotype was picked up a small number of times. The chain combines TRBV5-4 with TRBJ1-2; 9 bases align to TRBD1. The CDR3 length is 13 residues. Trimming cost V 3 bases and J 11 bases; bases outside gene matches: 8. Germline V lookup: CDR1 SGHNT, CDR2 YYREEE (reference sequence). In nucleotides, the CDR3 is TGTGCCAGCAGCTCGGGACTAGGGACAGGGTACACCTTC. This sequence encodes CASSSGLGTGYTF.